This TCR beta chain emerged from a study of T cell repertoires in cytomegalovirus infection. The ends lost 0 bases at V and 5 bases at J; junction bases unmatched: 14. Per germline, CDR1 MNHEY and CDR2 SMNVEV (reference sequence). The CDR3 is made up of 18 amino acids. Using its own MiXCR run on the reads, TCRdb lists one record per CDR3 protein. The sample records roughly 990,000 distinct CDR3 sequences, roughly a third being singletons. This clonotype was counted ten times or more. The antigen is undetermined. The sequencing here drew on cultured CD8+ T cells from PBMCs, taken from culture after CMV antigen stimulation. This TCR was recovered from a human donor in good health (CMV status not recorded). Some clones in this sample may be carry-over from other donors' samples. This chain uses TRBV27 with TRBJ1-2; 8 bases align to TRBD1. For the CDR3, the DNA is TGTGCCAGCAGTTTATCCGGAATGGTTCCGGACAGGGAGTATGGCTACACCTTC. It is translated as CASSLSGMVPDREYGYTF.